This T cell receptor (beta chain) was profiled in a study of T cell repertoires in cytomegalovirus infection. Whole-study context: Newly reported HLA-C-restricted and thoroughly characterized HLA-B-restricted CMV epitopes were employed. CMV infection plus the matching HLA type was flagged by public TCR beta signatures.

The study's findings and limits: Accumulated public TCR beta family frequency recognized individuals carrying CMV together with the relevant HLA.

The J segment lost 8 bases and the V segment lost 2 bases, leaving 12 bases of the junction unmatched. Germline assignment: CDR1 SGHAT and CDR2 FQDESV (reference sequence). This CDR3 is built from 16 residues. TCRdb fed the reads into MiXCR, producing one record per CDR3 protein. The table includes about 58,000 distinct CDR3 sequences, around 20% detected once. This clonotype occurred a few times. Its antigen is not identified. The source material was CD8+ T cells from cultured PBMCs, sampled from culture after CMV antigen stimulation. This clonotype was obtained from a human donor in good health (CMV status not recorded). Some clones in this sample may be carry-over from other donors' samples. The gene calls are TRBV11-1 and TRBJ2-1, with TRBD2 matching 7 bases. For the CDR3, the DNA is TGTGCCAGCAGCTTAAGAGGGAGGGCTCTGATCGATGAGCAGTTCTTC. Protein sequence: CASSLRGRALIDEQFF.